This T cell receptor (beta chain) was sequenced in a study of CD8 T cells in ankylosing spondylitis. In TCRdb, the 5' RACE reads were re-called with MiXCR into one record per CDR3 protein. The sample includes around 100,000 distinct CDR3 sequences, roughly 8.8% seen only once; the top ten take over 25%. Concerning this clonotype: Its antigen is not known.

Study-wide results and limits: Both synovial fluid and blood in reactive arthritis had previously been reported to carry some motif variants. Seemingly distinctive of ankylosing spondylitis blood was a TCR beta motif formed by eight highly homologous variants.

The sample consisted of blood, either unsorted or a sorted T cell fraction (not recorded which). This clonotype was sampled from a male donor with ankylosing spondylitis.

CDR3 in amino acids: CASSDSGGGGEQFF. In nucleotides, the CDR3 is TGTGCCAGCAGTGACTCGGGGGGAGGGGGTGAGCAGTTCTTC. This chain uses TRBV6-4 with TRBJ2-1; weak D call: TRBD2 (7 bases). The germline V gene has CDR1 MRHNA and CDR2 SNTAGT. This CDR3 is 14 amino acids long. V was trimmed by 0 bases and J by 9 bases, leaving 12 bases between them.